This TCR beta chain came from a study of OX40 agonist ivuxolimab in advanced cancers. Whole-study results and caveats: On average, CD8+ T cells showed a greater number of expanded clones than CD4+. Clonal expansion in partial responders at 0.1-3.0 mg/kg ranked among the lowest. At 0.1 to 3.0 mg/kg, CD4+ and CD8+ blood T cells expanded clonally by week 6.

In germline, CDR1 is SGHTA, CDR2 FQGNSA. The CDR3 contains 16 residues. Deletions cut 5 bases from V and 5 bases from J, with 19 bases between. Only in-frame clones appear in the TCRdb table, and some are missing; sequencing was by immunoSEQ multiplex PCR. Of tens of thousands of clones listed, roughly 80% were seen once; the top ten hold 5.5% to 6%. Of note for this clone: What it binds is unknown.

This receptor was identified in an adult with an advanced solid tumor such as melanoma, head and neck, liver or kidney cancer. The sequencing here drew on CD4+ or CD8+ T cells sorted from blood, taken in a trial of the OX40 agonist ivuxolimab. The chain recombines TRBV7-2 with TRBJ2-1; D is perhaps TRBD2 (5 bases). The CDR3 sequence: CASSLSPGTVDNEQFF. CDR3 bases: TGTGCCAGCAGCCTTAGTCCGGGAACAGTCGACAATGAGCAGTTCTTC.